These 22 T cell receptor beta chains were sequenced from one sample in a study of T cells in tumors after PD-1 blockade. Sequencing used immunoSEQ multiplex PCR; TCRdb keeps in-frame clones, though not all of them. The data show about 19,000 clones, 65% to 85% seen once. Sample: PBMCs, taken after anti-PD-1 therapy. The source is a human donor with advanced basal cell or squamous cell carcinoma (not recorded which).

Here the CDR3 DNA reads TGTGCCAGCAGCGTAGGCGGTAATTCACCCCTCCACTTT. Its protein product is CASSVGGNSPLHF. J is TRBJ1-6 and V is TRBV9; no clear D. This CDR3 comprises 13 residues. Trimming cost V 0 bases and J 6 bases, with 4 bases left between them. The germline V gene has CDR1 SGDLS and CDR2 YYNGEE.

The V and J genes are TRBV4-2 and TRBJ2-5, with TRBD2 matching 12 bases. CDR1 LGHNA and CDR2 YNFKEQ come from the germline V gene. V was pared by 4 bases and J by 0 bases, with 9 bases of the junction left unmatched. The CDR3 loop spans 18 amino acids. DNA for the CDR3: TGTGCCAGCAGCCCAGAACTAGCGGGAGGAAAGAACCAAGAGACCCAGTACTTC. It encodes CASSPELAGGKNQETQYF.

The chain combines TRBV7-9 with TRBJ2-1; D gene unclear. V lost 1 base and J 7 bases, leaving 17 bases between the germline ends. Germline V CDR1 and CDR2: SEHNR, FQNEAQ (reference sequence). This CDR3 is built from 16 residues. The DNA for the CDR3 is TGTGCCAGCAGCTTAGATTGGCGGATAGATTGGAATGAGCAGTTCTTC. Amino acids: CASSLDWRIDWNEQFF.

The CDR3 sequence is CASSGGRDYGYTF. For the CDR3, the DNA is TGCGCCAGCAGCGGGGGGAGGGACTATGGCTACACCTTC. This rearrangement joins TRBV4-1 to TRBJ1-2; tentatively, D is TRBD1 (5 bases). This CDR3 is 13 amino acids long. The germline V gene has CDR1 MGHRA and CDR2 YSYEKL. Trimming cost V 5 bases and J 3 bases, with 10 bases left between them.

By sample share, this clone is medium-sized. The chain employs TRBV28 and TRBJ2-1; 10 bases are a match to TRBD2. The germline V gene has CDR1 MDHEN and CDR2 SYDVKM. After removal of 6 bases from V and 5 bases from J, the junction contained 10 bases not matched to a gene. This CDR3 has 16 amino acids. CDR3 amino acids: CASSALLAGDNNEQFF. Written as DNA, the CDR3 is TGTGCCAGCAGCGCTCTCCTAGCGGGAGATAACAATGAGCAGTTCTTC.

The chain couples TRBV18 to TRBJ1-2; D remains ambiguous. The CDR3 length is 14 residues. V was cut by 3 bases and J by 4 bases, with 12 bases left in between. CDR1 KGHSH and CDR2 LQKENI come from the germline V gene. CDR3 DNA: TGTGCCAGCTCACCCTCAAGGGATGGCTATGGCTACACCTTC. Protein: CASSPSRDGYGYTF.

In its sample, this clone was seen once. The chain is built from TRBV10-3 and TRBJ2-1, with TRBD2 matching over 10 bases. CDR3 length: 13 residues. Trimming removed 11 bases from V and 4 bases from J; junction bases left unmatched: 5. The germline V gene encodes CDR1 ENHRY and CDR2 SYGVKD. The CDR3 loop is CAASSGGYNEQFF. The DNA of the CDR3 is TGTGCCGCGTCTAGCGGGGGATACAATGAGCAGTTCTTC.

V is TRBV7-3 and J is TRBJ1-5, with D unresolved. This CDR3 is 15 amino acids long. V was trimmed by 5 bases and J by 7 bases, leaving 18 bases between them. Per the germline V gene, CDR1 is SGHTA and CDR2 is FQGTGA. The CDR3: CASSQWMREPQPQHF. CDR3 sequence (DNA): TGTGCCAGCAGCCAATGGATGAGGGAGCCGCAGCCCCAGCATTTT.

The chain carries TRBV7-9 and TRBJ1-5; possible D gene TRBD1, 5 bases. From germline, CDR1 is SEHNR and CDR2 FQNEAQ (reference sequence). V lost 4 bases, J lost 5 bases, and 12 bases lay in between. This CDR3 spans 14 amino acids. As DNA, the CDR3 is TGTGCCAGCAGCTCTTCGGGGCCCCATCAGCCCCAGCATTTT. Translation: CASSSSGPHQPQHF.

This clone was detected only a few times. The CDR3 region is CASSENSYEGAGTEAFF. In DNA, the CDR3 is TGTGCCAGCAGTGAAAATTCATACGAGGGAGCGGGGACTGAAGCTTTCTTT. The V gene is TRBV2, the J gene TRBJ1-1; unclear D gene. CDR3 size: 17 residues. In germline, CDR1 is SNHLY, CDR2 FYNNEI. With 2 bases removed from V and 5 bases from J, the gap between germline ends came to 21 bases.

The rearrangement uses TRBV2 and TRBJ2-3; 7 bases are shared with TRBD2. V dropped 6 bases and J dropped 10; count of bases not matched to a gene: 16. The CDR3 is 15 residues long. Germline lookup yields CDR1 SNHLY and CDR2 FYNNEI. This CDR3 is CASSSGVGPSIAQYF. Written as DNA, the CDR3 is TGTGCCAGCAGCAGCGGGGTCGGCCCATCGATCGCGCAGTATTTT.

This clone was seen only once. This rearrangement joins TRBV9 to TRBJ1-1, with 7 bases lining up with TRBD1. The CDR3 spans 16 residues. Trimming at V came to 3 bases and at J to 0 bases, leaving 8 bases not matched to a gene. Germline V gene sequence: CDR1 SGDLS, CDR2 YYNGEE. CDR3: CASSEGAGRMNTEAFF. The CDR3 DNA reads TGTGCCAGCAGCGAGGGGGCAGGGCGCATGAACACTGAAGCTTTCTTT.

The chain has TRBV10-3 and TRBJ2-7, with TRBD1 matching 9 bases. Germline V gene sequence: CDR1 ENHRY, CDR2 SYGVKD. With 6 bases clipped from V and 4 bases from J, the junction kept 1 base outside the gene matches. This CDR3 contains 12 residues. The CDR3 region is CAIRTGGYEQYF. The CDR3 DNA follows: TGTGCCATCAGGACAGGGGGATACGAGCAGTACTTC.

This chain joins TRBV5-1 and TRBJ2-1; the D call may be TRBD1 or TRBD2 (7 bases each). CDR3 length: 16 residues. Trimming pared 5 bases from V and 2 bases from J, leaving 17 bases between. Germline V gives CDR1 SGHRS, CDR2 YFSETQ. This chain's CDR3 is CASRPLAGGAYNEQFF. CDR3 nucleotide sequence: TGCGCCAGCAGGCCGTTGGCAGGGGGGGCCTACAATGAGCAGTTCTTC. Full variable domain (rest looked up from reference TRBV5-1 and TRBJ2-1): KAGVTQTPRYLIKTRGQQVTLSCSPISGHRSVSWYQQTPGQGLQFLFEYFSETQRNKGNFPGRFSGRQFSNSRSEMNVSTLELGDSALYLCASRPLAGGAYNEQFFGPGTRLTVL.

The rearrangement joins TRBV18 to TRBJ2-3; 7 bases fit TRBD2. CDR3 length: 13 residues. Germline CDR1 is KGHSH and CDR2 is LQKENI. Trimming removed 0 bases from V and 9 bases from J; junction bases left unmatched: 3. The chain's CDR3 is CASSPPASGTQYF. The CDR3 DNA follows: TGTGCCAGCTCACCACCGGCTAGCGGAACGCAGTATTTT.

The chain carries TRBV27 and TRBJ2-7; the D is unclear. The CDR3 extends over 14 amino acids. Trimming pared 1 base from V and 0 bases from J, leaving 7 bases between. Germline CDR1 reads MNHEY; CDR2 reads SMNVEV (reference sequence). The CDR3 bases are TGTGCCAGCAGTTTATTTTGGAACTCCTACGAGCAGTACTTC. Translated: CASSLFWNSYEQYF.

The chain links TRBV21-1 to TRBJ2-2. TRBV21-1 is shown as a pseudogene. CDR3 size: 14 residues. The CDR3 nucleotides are TGTGCCAGCATTAAGGCTGGATTCACCGGGGAGCTGTTTTTT. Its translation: CASIKAGFTGELFF.

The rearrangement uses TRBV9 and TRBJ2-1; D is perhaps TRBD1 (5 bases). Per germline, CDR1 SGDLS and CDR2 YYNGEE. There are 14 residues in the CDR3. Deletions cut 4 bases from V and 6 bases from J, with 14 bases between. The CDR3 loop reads CASSIQGIGNEQFF. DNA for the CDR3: TGTGCCAGCAGCATCCAGGGCATCGGCAATGAGCAGTTCTTC.

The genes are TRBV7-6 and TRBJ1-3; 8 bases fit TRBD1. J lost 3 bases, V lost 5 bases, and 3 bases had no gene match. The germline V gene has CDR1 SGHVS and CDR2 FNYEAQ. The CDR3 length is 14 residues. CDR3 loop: CASSKDRDGNTIYF. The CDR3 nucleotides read TGTGCCAGCAGCAAGGACAGGGATGGAAACACCATATATTTT.

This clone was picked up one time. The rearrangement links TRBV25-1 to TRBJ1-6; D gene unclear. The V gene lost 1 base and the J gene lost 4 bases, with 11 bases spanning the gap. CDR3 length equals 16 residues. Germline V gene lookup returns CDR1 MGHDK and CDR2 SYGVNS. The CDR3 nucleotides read TGTGCCAGCAGTGAATTTAAGAGGGCTTATAATTCACCCCTCCACTTT. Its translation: CASSEFKRAYNSPLHF.

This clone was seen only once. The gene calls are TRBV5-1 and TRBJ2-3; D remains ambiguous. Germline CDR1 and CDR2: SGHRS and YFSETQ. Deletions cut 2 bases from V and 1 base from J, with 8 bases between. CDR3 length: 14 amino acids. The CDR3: CASSFPLGTDTQYF. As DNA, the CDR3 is TGCGCCAGCAGCTTCCCGTTGGGCACAGATACGCAGTATTTT.

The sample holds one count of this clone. The CDR3 DNA is TGTGCCAGCTCGCCCCGAGACGGAACCTATGGCTACACCTTC. This translates into CASSPRDGTYGYTF. The rearrangement links TRBV18 to TRBJ1-2; unclear D gene. Germline-derived CDR1 and CDR2 are KGHSH and LQKENI. Between the trimmed V and J ends, which lost 6 bases and 4 bases, there was a span of 15 bases. CDR3 length: 14 residues. Looking up the rest from reference TRBV18 and TRBJ1-2 gives the full variable domain: NAGVMQNPRHLVRRRGQEARLRCSPMKGHSHVYWYRQLPEEGLKFMVYLQKENIIDESGMPKERFSAEFPKEGPSILRIQQVVRGDSAAYFCASSPRDGTYGYTFGSGTRLTVV.